These 25 T cell receptor beta chains came from one sample sequenced in a study of cytomegalovirus exposure and HLA in healthy donors. The PCR used 60 Vbeta and 13 Jbeta primers. Assay: immunoSEQ multiplex PCR; the TCRdb copy retains only in-frame clones and omits some. The data hold 130,000 to 150,000 clones, with approximately 80% observed a single time. Sequencing was performed on PBMCs. Receptors were obtained from a woman younger than 35 in good health and CMV-seropositive.

The chain employs TRBV4-1 and TRBJ2-3; TRBD2 is a possible D gene (6 bases). The CDR3 covers 16 residues. Trimming left V 3 bases short and J 2 bases short, with 15 bases between. Per germline, CDR1 MGHRA and CDR2 YSYEKL. In nucleotides, the CDR3 is TGCGCCAGCAGCCAGCGGGAAAGGGAACCCACAGATACGCAGTATTTT. This codes for CASSQREREPTDTQYF.

This clone has a handful of counts. The chain links TRBV28 to TRBJ1-4, with a weak D call TRBD1 (5 bases). Trimming cost V 7 bases and J 7 bases, with 13 bases left between them. Germline CDR1 MDHEN, CDR2 SYDVKM. The length of the CDR3 is 13 residues. CDR3 sequence reads: CASISGRGEKLFF. In nucleotides, the CDR3 is TGTGCCAGCATCAGCGGGAGGGGTGAAAAACTGTTTTTT.

With regard to this clone: This may stem from a read error, because a much larger clone lies one nucleotide away. The chain combines TRBV7-7 with TRBJ1-1, with D maybe TRBD1 (6 bases). CDR1 and CDR2 from the germline V gene are SSHAT and FNYEAQ (reference sequence). This CDR3 spans 13 amino acids. The V end lost 6 bases, the J end lost 1 base, and 9 bases lay between the germline ends. DNA of the CDR3: TGTGCCAGCAGTCGGACAGAGAACACTGAAGCTTTCTTT. Translated, it gives CASSRTENTEAFF.

V and J are TRBV5-5 and TRBJ1-5, with 7 positions matching TRBD1. The junction had 7 bases not matched to a gene; V was cut back by 1 base and J by 6 bases. CDR1 SGHKS and CDR2 YYEKEE come from the germline V gene (reference sequence). The CDR3 consists of 15 residues. CDR3 DNA sequence: TGTGCCAGCAGCTTGACAGGGGAGGTTCCTCAGCCCCAGCATTTT. Residues: CASSLTGEVPQPQHF.

The J gene is TRBJ1-1, the V gene TRBV5-1; 9 bases line up with TRBD1. J lost 1 base, V lost 6 bases, and 4 bases had no gene match. Germline CDR1 reads SGHRS; CDR2 reads YFSETQ. The CDR3 consists of 14 residues. DNA of the CDR3: TGCGCCAGCACCGGGACAGGGAGGAACACTGAAGCTTTCTTT. It encodes CASTGTGRNTEAFF.

This clone was recorded only once. This chain links TRBV27 with TRBJ2-7, with D possibly being TRBD1 (6 bases). CDR1 and CDR2 (germline): MNHEY, SMNVEV (reference sequence). V was pared by 6 bases and J by 2 bases, with 14 bases between. The CDR3 covers 14 residues. This chain's CDR3 is CASRTTGFPYEQYF. The CDR3 bases are TGTGCCAGCAGGACAACAGGGTTCCCCTACGAGCAGTACTTC.

In regard to this clone: A junction boundary mismatches the germline segment, possibly from a read error. The chain links TRBV6-6 to TRBJ2-7; 10 positions match TRBD1. This CDR3 is 15 amino acids long. The germline gives CDR1 MNHNY, CDR2 SVGAGI (reference sequence). Written as DNA, the CDR3 is TGTGCCAGCAGGGCCGACAGGGGGCAAAGCTACAAGCAGTACTTC. It specifies CASRADRGQSYKQYF.

The chain recombines TRBV4-3 with TRBJ2-4, with 15 bases fitting TRBD2. From germline, CDR1 is LGHNA and CDR2 YSLEER. The CDR3 loop spans 20 amino acids. J lost 0 bases, V lost 0 bases, and 6 bases had no gene match. This chain's CDR3 is CASSQDRGTSGGLAKNIQYF. In DNA, the CDR3 is TGCGCCAGCAGCCAAGATCGTGGGACTAGCGGGGGGTTAGCCAAAAACATTCAGTACTTC.

This clone was detected only once. The chain employs TRBV6-5 and TRBJ1-1, with TRBD1 identical over 7 bases. The V gene's germline CDR1 is MNHEY and CDR2 SVGAGI. The CDR3 runs to 13 residues. J lost 1 base, V lost 8 bases, and 4 bases had no gene match. The CDR3 DNA is TGTGCCAGCTCGGGACAGACGAACACTGAAGCTTTCTTT. Protein product: CASSGQTNTEAFF.

The chain is built from TRBV2 and TRBJ1-3; D may be TRBD1 (6 bases). V was clipped by 1 base and J by 0 bases, with 10 bases between them. Germline CDR1 SNHLY, CDR2 FYNNEI. The CDR3 has 16 residues. CDR3 protein: CASSEGTVRSGNTIYF. The CDR3, as DNA: TGTGCCAGCAGTGAAGGGACAGTCCGCTCTGGAAACACCATATATTTT.

The chain has TRBV5-5 and TRBJ1-6, with D hard to call. From germline, CDR1 is SGHKS and CDR2 YYEKEE (reference sequence). The V gene lost 2 bases and the J gene lost 8 bases, with 14 bases spanning the gap. The CDR3 covers 15 residues. The CDR3 region has the DNA TGTGCCAGCAGCTTTAGTCCCGGGAGCGATTCACCCCTCCACTTT. Translating it yields CASSFSPGSDSPLHF.

Only a few counts were recorded for this clone. The chain carries TRBV6-6 and TRBJ2-1; D might be TRBD1 (6 bases). CDR1 and CDR2 (germline): MNHNY, SVGAGI (reference sequence). Deletions cut 1 base from V and 12 bases from J, with 10 bases between. There are 12 residues in the CDR3. The CDR3 nucleotides read TGTGCCAGCAGTTACTGGGGACAAGGGCAGTTCTTC. It specifies CASSYWGQGQFF.

The chain is built from TRBV30 and TRBJ1-4; a possible D gene is TRBD1 (5 bases). This CDR3 is built from 14 residues. Between the trimmed V and J ends, which lost 2 bases and 8 bases, there was a span of 15 bases. Per the germline V gene, CDR1 is GTSNPN and CDR2 is SVGIG (reference sequence). The CDR3 region is CAWSTDGGWEKLFF. Here the CDR3 DNA reads TGTGCCTGGAGTACAGACGGGGGGTGGGAAAAACTGTTTTTT. Complete variable domain (other parts from reference TRBV30 and TRBJ1-4): SQTIHQWPATLVQPVGSPLSLECTVEGTSNPNLYWYRQAAGRGLQLLFYSVGIGQISSEVPQNLSASRPQDRQFILSSKKLLLSDSGFYLCAWSTDGGWEKLFFGSGTQLSVL.

This clone was seen only a few times. The chain couples TRBV6-5 to TRBJ2-4, with 9 positions matching TRBD2. The germline V gene has CDR1 MNHEY and CDR2 SVGAGI. The J segment lost 8 bases and the V segment lost 7 bases, leaving 6 bases of the junction unmatched. This CDR3 is 13 amino acids long. CDR3 loop: CASTKAGGHIQYF. Here the CDR3 DNA reads TGTGCCAGCACGAAGGCGGGGGGGCACATTCAGTACTTC.

A single count supports this clone. The J gene is TRBJ1-1, the V gene TRBV5-4, with D unclear. Trimming shortened V by 3 bases and J by 2 bases, and 11 bases separated the two germline ends. Germline loops: CDR1 SGHNT, CDR2 YYREEE (reference sequence). This CDR3 contains 14 residues. CDR3 in amino acids: CASSSVEVNTEAFF. CDR3 DNA: TGTGCCAGCAGCTCTGTTGAGGTTAACACTGAAGCTTTCTTT.

This sequence joins TRBV4-1 and TRBJ1-2, with D uncertain. Per germline, CDR1 MGHRA and CDR2 YSYEKL. The CDR3 extends over 16 amino acids. V was cut by 1 base and J by 0 bases, with 12 bases left in between. The CDR3 loop reads CASSQVSGSSNYGYTF. CDR3 nucleotide sequence: TGCGCCAGCAGCCAAGTCTCTGGGAGTTCTAACTATGGCTACACCTTC.

The sample holds a few counts of this clone. The rearrangement uses TRBV4-1 and TRBJ1-2, with 10 bases identical to TRBD1. Germline-derived CDR1 and CDR2 are MGHRA and YSYEKL. With 6 bases clipped from V and 4 bases from J, the junction kept 8 bases outside the gene matches. The CDR3 spans 15 residues. The chain's CDR3 is CASRNPGTGVYGYTF. The CDR3, as DNA: TGCGCCAGCAGGAACCCCGGGACAGGGGTCTATGGCTACACCTTC.

The gene calls are TRBV6-5 and TRBJ2-7, with D perhaps TRBD2 (5 bases). This CDR3 is built from 14 residues. Trimming left V 6 bases short and J 1 base short, with 13 bases between. Germline assignment: CDR1 MNHEY and CDR2 SVGAGI. The CDR3 is CASRPNRGSYEQYF. As DNA, the CDR3 is TGTGCCAGCAGGCCTAATAGAGGGTCCTACGAGCAGTACTTC.

The chain joins TRBV9 to TRBJ2-3, with 10 bases lining up with TRBD1. V lost 2 bases, J lost 6 bases, and 6 bases stayed unmatched. Per the germline V gene, CDR1 is SGDLS and CDR2 is YYNGEE. The CDR3 contains 15 residues. The CDR3 DNA sequence: TGTGCCAGCAGCGTCACGGGACAGGGGAGTGATACGCAGTATTTT. Protein sequence: CASSVTGQGSDTQYF.

CDR3 loop: CASSLGGPSSGNTIYF. The CDR3 DNA sequence: TGTGCCAGCAGTTTGGGGGGGCCGAGCTCTGGAAACACCATATATTTT. J is TRBJ1-3 and V is TRBV28, with a weak D call TRBD1 (6 bases). Germline V gene data show CDR1 as MDHEN and CDR2 as SYDVKM. This CDR3 region has 16 residues. Trimming took 3 bases from V and 0 from J, leaving 12 bases between them. Full variable domain (rest looked up from reference TRBV28 and TRBJ1-3): DVKVTQSSRYLVKRTGEKVFLECVQDMDHENMFWYRQDPGLGLRLIYFSYDVKMKEKGDIPEGYSVSREKKERFSLILESASTNQTSMYLCASSLGGPSSGNTIYFGEGSWLTVV.

The rearrangement uses TRBV5-1 and TRBJ1-1, with 7 bases lining up with TRBD1. Looked up from germline, CDR1 is SGHRS and CDR2 is YFSETQ. The ends lost 2 bases at V and 0 bases at J; junction bases unmatched: 7. The CDR3 sequence is 16 residues long. The CDR3 nucleotides are TGCGCCAGCAGCTTAGGGACAGCATCCCTGAACACTGAAGCTTTCTTT. Its protein product is CASSLGTASLNTEAFF.

The CDR3 DNA reads TGCAGCGTTGATAGGGCAGGGAATGGCTACACCTTC. Its protein product is CSVDRAGNGYTF. The chain has TRBV29-1 and TRBJ1-2; D perhaps matches TRBD1 (5 bases). The CDR3 spans 12 residues. Germline lookup yields CDR1 SQVTM and CDR2 ANQGSEA. V was pared by 3 bases and J by 6 bases, with 11 bases between.

This chain links TRBV2 with TRBJ1-3; D gene ambiguous. Trimming left V 4 bases short and J 11 bases short, with 9 bases between. The CDR3 has 11 amino acids. CDR1 is SNHLY, CDR2 FYNNEI, per germline. The CDR3 nucleotides read TGTGCCAGCAGTGGGGGAGCATCCATATATTTT. Residues: CASSGGASIYF.

The V call is TRBV5-1, the J call TRBJ1-3, with D maybe TRBD1 (6 bases). This CDR3 has 14 residues. Germline CDR1 and CDR2: SGHRS and YFSETQ. The V and J ends lost 4 bases and 1 base respectively, with 9 bases between them. CDR3 region: CASSRTASGNTIYF. The CDR3 coding sequence is TGCGCCAGCAGCAGGACAGCTTCTGGAAACACCATATATTTT.

This chain connects TRBV5-1 to TRBJ1-2; D might be TRBD1 (5 bases). The germline CDR1 and CDR2 sequences are SGHRS and YFSETQ. V was clipped by 2 bases and J by 10 bases, with 12 bases between them. The CDR3 length is 12 residues. The CDR3 here is CASSFKQGNYTF. The CDR3 DNA sequence: TGCGCCAGCAGCTTCAAGCAGGGCAACTACACCTTC. Using reference TRBV5-1 and TRBJ1-2 for the parts outside the CDR3, the full variable domain is KAGVTQTPRYLIKTRGQQVTLSCSPISGHRSVSWYQQTPGQGLQFLFEYFSETQRNKGNFPGRFSGRQFSNSRSEMNVSTLELGDSALYLCASSFKQGNYTFGSGTRLTVV.